The present T cell receptor beta chain was sequenced within a study of T cells expressing NK-cell markers. Study at large: One of eight sequenced donors was HCMV-seronegative; the other seven were seropositive. Study-level points and caveats: The study found these clonotypes also leading the CD3+CD56-NKG2C+ fraction in a few donors.

On this clonotype itself: The antigen remains unidentified.

5'RACE template switching built TCR beta cDNA with unique molecular identifiers. TCRdb reprocessed the 5' RACE reads, keeping one entry per CDR3 protein, no DNA. The sample is made up of about 550,000 distinct CDR3 sequences, and the top ten hold roughly 3.5% of it. The CDR3 loop spans 13 amino acids. Germline V CDR1 and CDR2: SQVTM, ANQGSEA. The specimen sequenced was blood T cells: a sorted CD56 or NKG2C T cell subset, CD4+ or CD8+ T cells, or bulk PBMC T cells (not recorded which). The sequence came from a man between 18 and 35 years old in good health. The chain employs TRBV29-1 and TRBJ2-7; TCRdb picks TRBD2, but there is no DNA to check that call. The CDR3: CSVRRGLTDEQYF.